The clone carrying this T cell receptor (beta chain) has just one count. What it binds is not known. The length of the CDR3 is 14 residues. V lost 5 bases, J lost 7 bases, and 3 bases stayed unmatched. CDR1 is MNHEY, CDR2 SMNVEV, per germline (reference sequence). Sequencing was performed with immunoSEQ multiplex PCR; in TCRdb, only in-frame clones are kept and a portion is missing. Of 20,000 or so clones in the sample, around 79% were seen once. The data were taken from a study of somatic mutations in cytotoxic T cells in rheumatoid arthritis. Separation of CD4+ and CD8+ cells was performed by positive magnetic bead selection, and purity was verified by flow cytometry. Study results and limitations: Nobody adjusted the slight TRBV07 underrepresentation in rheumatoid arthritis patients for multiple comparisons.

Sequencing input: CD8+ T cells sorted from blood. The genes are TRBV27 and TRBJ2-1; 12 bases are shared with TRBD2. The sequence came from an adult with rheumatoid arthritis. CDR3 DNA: TGTGCCAGCAGTCTAGCGGGGGGGCCGAATGAGCAGTTCTTC. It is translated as CASSLAGGPNEQFF.